This TCR beta chain was captured in a study of molecular identifiers for immune sequencing clone quantification. Making the bulk TCR libraries relied on previously described methods and listed TCR primers. One entry per CDR3 protein, called by TCRdb with MiXCR from the PCR reads. The table lists roughly 630,000 distinct CDR3 sequences, roughly 23% of them singletons, with 0.75% to 0.8% in the top ten. The authors gated naive CD8 T cells as CD8+CD4-CCR7+CD45RA+ for sorting. The trim removed 3 bases at V and 5 bases at J, leaving 8 bases unmatched. The CDR3 spans 16 residues. Germline assignment: CDR1 LNHDA and CDR2 SQIVND (reference sequence).

The rearrangement joins TRBV19 to TRBJ2-3; TRBD2 matches 10 bases. The sample consisted of naive CD8+ T cells from blood, with Jurkat cell RNA spiked in. As to subset: FACS-sorted CD8+CD4-CCR7+CD45RA+ naive T cells. The receptor was derived from a human donor in good health. Some libraries in this study had Jurkat cell RNA spiked in. Here the CDR3 DNA reads TGTGCCAGTAGTATTTTCCTAGCGGGAGTAGGAGATACGCAGTATTTT. It is translated as CASSIFLAGVGDTQYF.